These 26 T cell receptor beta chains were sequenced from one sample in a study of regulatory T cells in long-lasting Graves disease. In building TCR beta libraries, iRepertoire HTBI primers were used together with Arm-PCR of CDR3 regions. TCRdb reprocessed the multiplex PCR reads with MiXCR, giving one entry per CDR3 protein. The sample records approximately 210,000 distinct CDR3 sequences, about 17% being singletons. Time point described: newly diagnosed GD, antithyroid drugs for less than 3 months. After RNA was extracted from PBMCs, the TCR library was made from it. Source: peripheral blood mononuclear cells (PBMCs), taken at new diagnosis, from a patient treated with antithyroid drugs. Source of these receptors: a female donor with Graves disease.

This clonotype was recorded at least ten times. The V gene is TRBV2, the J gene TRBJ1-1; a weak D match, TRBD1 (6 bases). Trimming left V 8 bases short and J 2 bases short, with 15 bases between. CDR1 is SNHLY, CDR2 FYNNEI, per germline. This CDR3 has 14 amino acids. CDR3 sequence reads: CASQYLRGNTEAFF. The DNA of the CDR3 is TGTGCCAGCCAATACCTCAGGGGAAACACTGAAGCTTTCTTT.

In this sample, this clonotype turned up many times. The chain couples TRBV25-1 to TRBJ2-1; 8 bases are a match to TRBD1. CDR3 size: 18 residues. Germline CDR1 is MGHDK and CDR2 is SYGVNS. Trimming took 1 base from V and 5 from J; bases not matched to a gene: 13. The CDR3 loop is CASSESKSGGARDNEQFF. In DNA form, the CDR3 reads TGTGCCAGCAGTGAATCCAAATCAGGGGGCGCGAGGGACAATGAGCAGTTCTTC.

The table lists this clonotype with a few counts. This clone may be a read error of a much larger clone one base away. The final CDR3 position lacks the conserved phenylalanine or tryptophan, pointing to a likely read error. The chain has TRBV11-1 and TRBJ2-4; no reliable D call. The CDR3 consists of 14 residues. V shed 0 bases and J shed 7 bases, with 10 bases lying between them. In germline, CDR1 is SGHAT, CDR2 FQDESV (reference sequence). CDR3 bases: TGTGCCAGCAGCTTAGCCGTGGGTTCGAACATTCAGTACCTC. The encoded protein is CASSLAVGSNIQYL.

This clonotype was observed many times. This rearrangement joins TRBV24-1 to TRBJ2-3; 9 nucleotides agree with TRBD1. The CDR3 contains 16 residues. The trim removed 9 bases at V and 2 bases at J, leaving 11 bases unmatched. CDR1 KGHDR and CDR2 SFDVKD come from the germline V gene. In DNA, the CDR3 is TGTGCCACCCAGAGCCCGACAGGGGGATACACAGATACGCAGTATTTT. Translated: CATQSPTGGYTDTQYF.

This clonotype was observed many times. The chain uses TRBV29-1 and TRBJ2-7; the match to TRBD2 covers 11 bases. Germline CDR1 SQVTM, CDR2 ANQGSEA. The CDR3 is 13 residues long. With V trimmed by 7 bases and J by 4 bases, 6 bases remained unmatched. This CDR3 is CSASSGRLYEQYF. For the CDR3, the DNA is TGCAGCGCTTCTAGCGGGAGGCTGTACGAGCAGTACTTC.

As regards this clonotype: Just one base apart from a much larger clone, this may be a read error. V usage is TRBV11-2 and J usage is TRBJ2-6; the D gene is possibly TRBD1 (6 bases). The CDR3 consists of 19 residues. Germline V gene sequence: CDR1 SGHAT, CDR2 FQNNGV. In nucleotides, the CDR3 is TGTGCCAGCAGCTTAAGGTCCCCGGGACACCAATCTGGGGCCAACGTCCCGACTTTC. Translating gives CASSLRSPGHQSGANVPTF. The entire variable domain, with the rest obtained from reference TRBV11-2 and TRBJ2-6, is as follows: EAGVAQSPRYKIIEKRQSVAFWCNPISGHATLYWYQQILGQGPKLLIQFQNNGVVDDSQLPKDRFSAERLKGVDSTLKIQPAKLEDSAVYLCASSLRSPGHQSGANVPTFGAGSRLTVL.

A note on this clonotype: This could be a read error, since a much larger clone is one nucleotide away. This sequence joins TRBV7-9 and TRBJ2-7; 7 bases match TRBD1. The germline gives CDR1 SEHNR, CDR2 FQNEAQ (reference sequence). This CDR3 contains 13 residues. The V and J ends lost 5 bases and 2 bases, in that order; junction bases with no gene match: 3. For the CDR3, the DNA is TGTGCCAGCAGCATGGGACAGACCTACGAGCAGTACTTC. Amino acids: CASSMGQTYEQYF. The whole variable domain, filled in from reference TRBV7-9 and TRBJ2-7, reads DTGVSQNPRHKITKRGQNVTFRCDPISEHNRLYWYRQTLGQGPEFLTYFQNEAQLEKSRLLSDRFSAERPKGSFSTLEIQRTEQGDSAMYLCASSMGQTYEQYFGPGTRLTVT.

The CDR3 DNA is TGTGCCACCAGTGATAGGGAACTCACCAGCAATCAGCCCCAGCATTTT. This encodes CATSDRELTSNQPQHF. This chain connects TRBV24-1 to TRBJ1-5; D call uncertain. This CDR3 comprises 16 residues. The germline V and J ends were trimmed by 3 bases and 1 base, with 12 bases remaining between them. Germline V gene data show CDR1 as KGHDR and CDR2 as SFDVKD.

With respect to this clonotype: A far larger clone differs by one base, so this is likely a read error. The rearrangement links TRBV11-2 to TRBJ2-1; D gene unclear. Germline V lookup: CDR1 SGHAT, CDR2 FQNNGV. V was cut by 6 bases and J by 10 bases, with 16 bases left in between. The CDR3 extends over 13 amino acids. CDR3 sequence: CASSTDNSYEQFF. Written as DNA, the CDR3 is TGTGCCAGCAGTACTGACAACTCCTACGAGCAGTTCTTC.

CDR3 loop: CASSYYGPSSGRNNEQYF. CDR3 coding DNA: TGTGCCAGCAGTTACTATGGCCCTTCCAGCGGGAGAAACAATGAGCAGTACTTC. The chain joins TRBV6-6 to TRBJ2-5, with 8 bases that match TRBD2. V shed 1 base and J 11 bases; nucleotides not matched to a gene: 21. The germline V gene has CDR1 MNHNY and CDR2 SVGAGI (reference sequence). This CDR3 contains 18 residues.

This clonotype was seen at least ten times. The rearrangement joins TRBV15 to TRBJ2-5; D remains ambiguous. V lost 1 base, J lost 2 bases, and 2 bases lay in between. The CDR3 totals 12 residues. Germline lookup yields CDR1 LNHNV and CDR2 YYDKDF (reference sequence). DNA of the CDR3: TGTGCCACCAGCAGAGGACAAGAGACCCAGTACTTC. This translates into CATSRGQETQYF.

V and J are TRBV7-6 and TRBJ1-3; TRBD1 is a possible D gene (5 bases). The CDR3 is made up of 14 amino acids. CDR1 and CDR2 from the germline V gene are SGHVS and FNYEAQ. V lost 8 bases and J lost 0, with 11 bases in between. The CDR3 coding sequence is TGTGCCAGCGGGGCAGCCCGCTCTGGAAACACCATATATTTT. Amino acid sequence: CASGAARSGNTIYF. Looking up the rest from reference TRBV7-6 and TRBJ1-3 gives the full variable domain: GAGVSQSPRYKVTKRGQDVALRCDPISGHVSLYWYRQALGQGPEFLTYFNYEAQQDKSGLPNDRFSAERPEGSISTLTIQRTEQRDSAMYRCASGAARSGNTIYFGEGSWLTVV.

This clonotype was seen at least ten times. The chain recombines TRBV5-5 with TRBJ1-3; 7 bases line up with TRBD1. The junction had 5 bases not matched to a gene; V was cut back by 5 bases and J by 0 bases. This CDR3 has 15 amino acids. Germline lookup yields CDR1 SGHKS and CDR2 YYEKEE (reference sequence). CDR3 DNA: TGTGCCAGCAGATTTCGACAGGGCTCTGGAAACACCATATATTTT. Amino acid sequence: CASRFRQGSGNTIYF.

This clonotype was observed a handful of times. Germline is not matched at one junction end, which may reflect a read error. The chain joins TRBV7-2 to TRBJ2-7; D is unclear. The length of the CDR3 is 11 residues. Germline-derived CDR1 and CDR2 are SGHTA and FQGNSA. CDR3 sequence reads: CANSPFSEQYF. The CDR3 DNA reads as TGTGCCAACAGCCCTTTTAGCGAGCAGTACTTC.

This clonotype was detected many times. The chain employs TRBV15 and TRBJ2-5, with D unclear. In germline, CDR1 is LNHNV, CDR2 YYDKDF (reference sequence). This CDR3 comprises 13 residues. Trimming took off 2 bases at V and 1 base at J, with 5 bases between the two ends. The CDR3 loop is CATSRQLQETQYF. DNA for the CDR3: TGTGCCACCAGCAGACAACTCCAAGAGACCCAGTACTTC. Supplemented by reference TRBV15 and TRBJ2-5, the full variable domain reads DAMVIQNPRYQVTQFGKPVTLSCSQTLNHNVMYWYQQKSSQAPKLLFHYYDKDFNNEADTPDNFQSRRPNTSFCFLDIRSPGLGDTAMYLCATSRQLQETQYFGPGTRLLVL.

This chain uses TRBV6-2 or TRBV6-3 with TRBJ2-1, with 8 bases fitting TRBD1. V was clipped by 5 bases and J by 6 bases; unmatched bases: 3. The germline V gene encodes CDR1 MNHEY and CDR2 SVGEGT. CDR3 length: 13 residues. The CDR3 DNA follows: TGTGCCAGCAGTCGCACAGGGGGCAATGAGCAGTTCTTC. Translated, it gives CASSRTGGNEQFF.

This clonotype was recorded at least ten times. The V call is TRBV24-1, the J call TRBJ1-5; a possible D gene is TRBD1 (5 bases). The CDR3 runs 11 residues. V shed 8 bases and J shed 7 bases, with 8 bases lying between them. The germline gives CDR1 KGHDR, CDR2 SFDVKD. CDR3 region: CATKGIQPQHF. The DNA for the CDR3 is TGTGCCACCAAGGGGATACAGCCCCAGCATTTT.

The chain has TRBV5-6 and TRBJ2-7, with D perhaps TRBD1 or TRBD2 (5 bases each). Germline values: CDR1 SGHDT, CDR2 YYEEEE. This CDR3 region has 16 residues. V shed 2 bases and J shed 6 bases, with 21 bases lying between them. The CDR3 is CASSFSGSGTDSEQYF. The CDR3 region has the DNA TGTGCCAGCAGCTTCTCCGGAAGTGGGACCGACTCCGAGCAGTACTTC. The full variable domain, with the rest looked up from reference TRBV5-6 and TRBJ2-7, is DAGVTQSPTHLIKTRGQQVTLRCSPKSGHDTVSWYQQALGQGPQFIFQYYEEEERQRGNFPDRFSGHQFPNYSSELNVNALLLGDSALYLCASSFSGSGTDSEQYFGPGTRLTVT.

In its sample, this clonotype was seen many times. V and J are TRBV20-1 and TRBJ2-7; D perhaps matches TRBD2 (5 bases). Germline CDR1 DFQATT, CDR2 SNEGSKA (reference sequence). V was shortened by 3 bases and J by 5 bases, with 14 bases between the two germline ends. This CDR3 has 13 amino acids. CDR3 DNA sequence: TGCAGTGCTAGTACGAGGGCCTACAACGAGCAGTACTTC. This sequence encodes CSASTRAYNEQYF.

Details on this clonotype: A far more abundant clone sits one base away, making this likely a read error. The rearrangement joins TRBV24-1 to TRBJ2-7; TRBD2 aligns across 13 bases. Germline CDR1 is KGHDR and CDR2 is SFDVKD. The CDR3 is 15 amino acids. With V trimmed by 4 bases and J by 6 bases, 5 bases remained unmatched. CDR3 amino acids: CATSDPTSGRGEQYF. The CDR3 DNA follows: TGTGCCACCAGTGACCCCACTAGCGGGAGGGGCGAGCAGTACTTC.

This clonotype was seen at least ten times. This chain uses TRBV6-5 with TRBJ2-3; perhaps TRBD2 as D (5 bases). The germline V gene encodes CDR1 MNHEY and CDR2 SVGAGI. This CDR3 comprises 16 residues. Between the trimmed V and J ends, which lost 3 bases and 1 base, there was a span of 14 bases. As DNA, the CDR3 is TGTGCCAGCAGTTATCCGGAGGCGGGTCGCACAGATACGCAGTATTTT. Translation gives CASSYPEAGRTDTQYF.

CDR3 DNA: TGTGCCAGCAGTGACGGCGTCGATCAGCCCCAGCATTTT. Translated: CASSDGVDQPQHF. The genes are TRBV6-1 and TRBJ1-5; no reliable D call. Germline CDR1 is MNHNS and CDR2 is SASEGT. The CDR3 has 13 residues. V lost 3 bases and J lost 5, with 8 bases in between.

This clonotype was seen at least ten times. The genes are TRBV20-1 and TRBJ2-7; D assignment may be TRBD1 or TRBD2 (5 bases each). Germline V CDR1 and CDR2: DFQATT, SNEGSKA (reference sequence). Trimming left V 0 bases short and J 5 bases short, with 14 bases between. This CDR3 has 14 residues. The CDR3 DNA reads TGCAGTGCTAGAGACGGGGTCCAGGGTAACGAGCAGTACTTC. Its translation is CSARDGVQGNEQYF.

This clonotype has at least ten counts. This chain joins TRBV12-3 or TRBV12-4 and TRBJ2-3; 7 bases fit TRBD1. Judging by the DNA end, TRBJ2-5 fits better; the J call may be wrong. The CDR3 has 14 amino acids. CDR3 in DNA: TGTGCCAGCAGTCCGACAGGGTTTATCGAGACCCAGTACTTC. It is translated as CASSPTGFIETQYF.

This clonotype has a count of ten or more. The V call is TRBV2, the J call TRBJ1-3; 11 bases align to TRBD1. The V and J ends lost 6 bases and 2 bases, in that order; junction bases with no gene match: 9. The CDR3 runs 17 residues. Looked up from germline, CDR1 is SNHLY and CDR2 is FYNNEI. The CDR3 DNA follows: TGTGCCAGCAGGGCGCGGACAGGGGGCATAGCTGGAAACACCATATATTTT. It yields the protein CASRARTGGIAGNTIYF.

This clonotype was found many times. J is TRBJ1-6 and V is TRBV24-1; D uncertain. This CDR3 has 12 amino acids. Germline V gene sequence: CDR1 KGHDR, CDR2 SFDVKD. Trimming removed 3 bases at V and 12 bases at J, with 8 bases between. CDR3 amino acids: CATSDDVGPLHF. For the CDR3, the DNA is TGTGCCACCAGTGATGACGTGGGACCCCTCCACTTT.